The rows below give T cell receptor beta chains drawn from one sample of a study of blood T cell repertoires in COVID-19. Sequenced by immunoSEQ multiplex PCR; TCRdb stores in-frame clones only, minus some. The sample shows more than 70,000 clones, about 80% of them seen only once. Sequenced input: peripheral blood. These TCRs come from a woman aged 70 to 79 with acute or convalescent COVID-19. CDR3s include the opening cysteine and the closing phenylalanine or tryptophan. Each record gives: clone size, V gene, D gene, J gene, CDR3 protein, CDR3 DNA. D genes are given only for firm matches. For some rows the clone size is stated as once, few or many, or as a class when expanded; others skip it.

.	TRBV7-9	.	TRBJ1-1	CASSLGTGNTEAFF	TGTGCCAGCAGCTTAGGAACAGGGAACACTGAAGCTTTCTTT
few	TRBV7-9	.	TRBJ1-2	CASSSPNRVKGYGYTF	TGTGCCAGCAGCTCCCCTAACAGGGTGAAAGGGTATGGCTACACCTTC
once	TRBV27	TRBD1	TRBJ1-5	CASRTGGQPQHF	TGTGCCAGCAGAACAGGGGGTCAGCCCCAGCATTTT
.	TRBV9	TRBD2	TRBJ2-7	CASSVGGSGTSYEQYF	TGTGCCAGCAGCGTAGGTGGTAGCGGGACCTCCTACGAGCAGTACTTC
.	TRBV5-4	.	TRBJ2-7	CASSLVGGMGEQYF	TGTGCCAGCAGCTTGGTAGGAGGGATGGGAGAGCAGTACTTC
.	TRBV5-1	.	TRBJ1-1	CASSTAREGSTEAFF	TGCGCCAGCAGCACTGCCCGGGAGGGTAGCACTGAAGCTTTCTTT
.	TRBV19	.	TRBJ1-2	CASSISVYGYTF	TGTGCCAGTAGTATTTCGGTCTATGGCTACACCTTC
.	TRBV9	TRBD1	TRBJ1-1	CASSVGSPGQGPSEAFF	TGTGCCAGCAGCGTAGGATCTCCGGGACAGGGACCATCTGAAGCTTTCTTT
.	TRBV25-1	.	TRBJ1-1	CASSEAGPNTEAFF	TGTGCCAGCAGTGAGGCGGGGCCCAACACTGAAGCTTTCTTT
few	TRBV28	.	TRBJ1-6	CASSFWGEGSPLHF	TGTGCCAGCAGTTTTTGGGGGGAAGGTTCACCCCTCCACTTT
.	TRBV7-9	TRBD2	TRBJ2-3	CASSPPSLGLRDTQYF	TGTGCCAGCAGTCCCCCCTCCCTGGGACTAAGAGATACGCAGTATTTT
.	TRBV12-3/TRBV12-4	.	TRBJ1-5	CASTDYSNQPQHF	TGTGCCAGTACAGACTATAGCAATCAGCCCCAGCATTTT
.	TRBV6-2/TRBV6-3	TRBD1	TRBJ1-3	CASTPGRGLGNTIYF	TGTGCCAGCACCCCCGGGAGGGGGCTTGGAAACACCATATATTTT
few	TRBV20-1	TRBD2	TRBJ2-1	CSASSGTSGYNEQFF	TGCAGTGCTAGTTCCGGGACTAGCGGCTACAATGAGCAGTTCTTC
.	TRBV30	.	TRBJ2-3	CAWRSGGRADTQYF	TGTGCCTGGAGATCCGGAGGGCGCGCAGATACGCAGTATTTT
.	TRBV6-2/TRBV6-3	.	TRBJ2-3	CASSYSRGAVPDTQYF	TGTGCCAGCAGTTACTCGAGAGGAGCTGTGCCAGATACGCAGTATTTT
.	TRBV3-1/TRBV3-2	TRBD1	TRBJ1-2	CASSQERGGEGYTF	TGTGCCAGCAGCCAAGAGAGAGGGGGCGAGGGCTACACCTTC
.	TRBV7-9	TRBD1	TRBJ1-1	CASSLVGQGNTEAFF	TGTGCCAGCAGCTTAGTTGGACAGGGAAACACTGAAGCTTTCTTT
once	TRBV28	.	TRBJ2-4	CASSLGGGQSKLAKNIQYF	TGTGCCAGCAGTTTAGGTGGCGGGCAGTCTAAGTTAGCCAAAAACATTCAGTACTTC
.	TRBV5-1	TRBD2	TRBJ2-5	CASNVGIAGIETQYF	TGCGCCAGCAACGTCGGGATAGCGGGGATAGAGACCCAGTACTTC
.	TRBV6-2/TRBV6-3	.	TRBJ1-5	CASSYFSGNQPQHF	TGTGCCAGCAGTTATTTTTCCGGCAATCAGCCCCAGCATTTT
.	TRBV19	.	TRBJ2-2	CASSKGQGRTGELFF	TGTGCCAGTAGTAAGGGTCAGGGGCGTACCGGGGAGCTGTTTTTT
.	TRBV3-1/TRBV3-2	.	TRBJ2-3	CASSQSYGGVAPDTQYF	TGTGCCAGCAGCCAATCGTACGGCGGGGTGGCCCCAGATACGCAGTATTTT
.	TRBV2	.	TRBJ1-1	CASSEMVRKNTEAFF	TGTGCCAGCAGTGAAATGGTCAGGAAGAACACTGAAGCTTTCTTT
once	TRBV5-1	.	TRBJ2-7	CASRRAGEAYEQYF	TGCGCCAGCAGACGGGCAGGGGAAGCTTACGAGCAGTACTTC
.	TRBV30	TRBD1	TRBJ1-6	CAWEPGQGNSPLHF	TGTGCCTGGGAGCCGGGACAGGGAAATTCACCCCTCCACTTT
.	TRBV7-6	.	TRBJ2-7	CASSLEVGRSYEQYF	TGTGCCAGCAGCTTAGAGGTAGGGAGAAGCTACGAGCAGTACTTC
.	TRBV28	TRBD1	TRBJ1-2	CASSLNGWDRGGYTF	TGTGCCAGCAGTTTAAATGGCTGGGACAGGGGTGGCTACACCTTC
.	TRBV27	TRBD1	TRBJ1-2	CASSSTGVEGYTF	TGTGCCAGCAGTTCCACAGGGGTCGAGGGCTACACCTTC
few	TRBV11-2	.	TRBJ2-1	CASSLAASPGGLF	TGTGCCAGCAGCTTAGCAGCTAGCCCCGGGGGTCTCTTC
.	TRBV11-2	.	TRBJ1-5	CASSLGGLRPQHF	TGTGCCAGCAGCTTAGGGGGCTTGAGGCCCCAGCATTTT
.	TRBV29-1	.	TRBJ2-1	CSVERSSYNEQFF	TGCAGCGTTGAACGGAGCTCCTACAATGAGCAGTTCTTC
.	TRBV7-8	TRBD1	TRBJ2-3	CASSLGTGTDTQYF	TGTGCCAGCAGCCTAGGGACAGGAACAGATACGCAGTATTTT
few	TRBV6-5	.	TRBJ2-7	CASSYGGGRHYEQYF	TGTGCCAGCAGTTACGGGGGGGGCCGCCACTACGAGCAGTACTTC
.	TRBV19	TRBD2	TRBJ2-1	CASKSGGSGNEQFF	TGTGCCAGTAAATCAGGCGGGAGCGGCAATGAGCAGTTCTTC
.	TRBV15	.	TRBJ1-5	CATSRDWGGFSNQPQHF	TGTGCCACCAGCAGAGATTGGGGGGGATTTAGCAATCAGCCCCAGCATTTT
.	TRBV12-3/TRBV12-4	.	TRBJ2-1	CASSSGVEQFF	TGTGCCAGCAGCTCAGGGGTTGAGCAGTTCTTC
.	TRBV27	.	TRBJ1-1	CASSYRGNTEAFF	TGTGCCAGCAGTTATCGGGGGAACACTGAAGCTTTCTTT
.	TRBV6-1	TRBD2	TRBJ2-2	CASSEYHRGANTGELFF	TGTGCCAGCAGTGAATACCATCGGGGGGCGAACACCGGGGAGCTGTTTTTT
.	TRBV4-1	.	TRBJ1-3	CASSQDRYNGNTIYF	TGCGCCAGCAGCCAAGACAGATACAATGGAAACACCATATATTTT
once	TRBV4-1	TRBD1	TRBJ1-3	CASSQDFKWAGGASGNTIYF	TGCGCCAGCAGCCAAGATTTCAAGTGGGCAGGGGGCGCTTCTGGAAACACCATATATTTT
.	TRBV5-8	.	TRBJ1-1	CASSWRGVFNTEAFF	TGTGCCAGCAGCTGGCGGGGGGTTTTCAACACTGAAGCTTTCTTT
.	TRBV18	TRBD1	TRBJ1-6	CASSPPGQGSRALHF	TGTGCCAGCTCACCACCGGGACAGGGTTCTAGGGCCCTCCACTTT
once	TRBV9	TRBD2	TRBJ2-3	CASSVVGSGADTQYF	TGTGCCAGCAGCGTAGTTGGTAGCGGGGCAGATACGCAGTATTTT
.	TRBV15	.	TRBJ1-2	CATSRDNLAGAYGYTF	TGTGCCACCAGCAGAGATAATTTGGCCGGAGCTTATGGCTACACCTTC
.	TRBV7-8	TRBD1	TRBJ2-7	CASSPRQGSIHF	TGTGCCAGCAGCCCTCGACAGGGATCCATACACTTC
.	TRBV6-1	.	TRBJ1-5	CASREDRIGLQPQHF	TGTGCCAGCAGGGAAGACAGGATTGGGCTCCAGCCCCAGCATTTT
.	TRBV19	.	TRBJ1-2	CASSQRAGDGYTF	TGTGCCAGTAGTCAGCGAGCAGGGGACGGATACACCTTC
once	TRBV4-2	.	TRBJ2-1	CASSHGTLSSYNEQFF	TGTGCCAGCAGCCACGGGACTCTTAGCTCCTACAATGAGCAGTTCTTC
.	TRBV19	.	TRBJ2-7	CASSVRQGDGSYEQYF	TGTGCCAGTAGTGTTCGCCAGGGTGACGGTTCCTACGAGCAGTACTTC
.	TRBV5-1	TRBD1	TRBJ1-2	CASSQGTDDGYTF	TGCGCCAGCAGCCAAGGGACAGACGATGGCTACACCTTC
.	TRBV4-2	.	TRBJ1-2	CASSHQPLRGNYGYTF	TGTGCCAGCAGCCACCAACCCCTTAGGGGAAACTATGGCTACACCTTC
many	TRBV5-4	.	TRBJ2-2	CASSLMGALRGELFF	TGTGCCAGCAGCTTGATGGGGGCTCTTAGAGGGGAGCTGTTTTTT
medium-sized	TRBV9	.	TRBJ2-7	CASGSGAYEQYF	TGTGCCAGCGGTTCAGGGGCCTACGAGCAGTACTTC